This T cell receptor (beta chain) was recovered during a study of beta chain features in type 1 diabetes. About the research overall: All samples together contributed 95 million to 110 million sorted cells for examination.

Broader study findings: Shorter TCRB CDR3s, moderately but significantly so, were found in Type 1 diabetes patients in all four CD4+ subsets.

Expressed TCRB transcripts were sequenced after all isolated RNA was converted to cDNA. Generated by immunoSEQ multiplex PCR, the TCRdb table keeps only in-frame clones and is missing some. Of a few hundred thousand clones in the sample, about 12% were seen once. In its sample, this clone was seen a few times. What it recognizes is unknown. Between the trimmed V and J ends, which lost 2 bases and 1 base, there was a span of 11 bases. The CDR3 runs to 15 residues. Germline CDR1 is SEHNR and CDR2 is FQNEAQ (reference sequence). The chain carries TRBV7-9 and TRBJ1-1; D might be TRBD1 (6 bases). The TCR sequence derives from a woman aged 18-29 years with type 1 diabetes. The material sequenced was naive CD4+ T cells from blood. CDR3 sequence reads: CASSLRGGANTEAFF. In nucleotides, the CDR3 is TGTGCCAGCAGCTTACGTGGGGGCGCGAACACTGAAGCTTTCTTT.